This passage covers 30 T cell receptor beta chains from one sample sequenced in a study of CD8+ T cells in alopecia areata. As to treatment: oral pan-JAK inhibitor, 5-10 mg twice daily. It was cDNA, reverse transcribed from extracted RNA, that served as the sequencing template. Some clones are missing from TCRdb's copy, which holds only in-frame ones; the method was immunoSEQ multiplex PCR. The data show under 350,000 clones, 58% seen once. The sample here was CD4+ T cells sorted from blood, taken at week 24, from a patient treated with tofacitinib. The receptors were sampled from a human donor with alopecia areata.

V gene TRBV15 combines with J gene TRBJ1-6, with TRBD1 matching 7 bases. Germline assignment: CDR1 LNHNV and CDR2 YYDKDF (reference sequence). J was trimmed by 7 bases and V by 3 bases; bases with no gene match: 6. This CDR3 spans 15 amino acids. The CDR3 coding sequence is TGTGCCACCAGCAGCGTCAGGGACAGAAATTCACCCCTCCACTTT. Amino acids: CATSSVRDRNSPLHF.

The V call is TRBV29-1, the J call TRBJ1-1; D call uncertain. The length of the CDR3 is 12 residues. The germline V and J ends were trimmed by 4 bases and 0 bases, with 6 bases remaining between them. Germline CDR1 SQVTM, CDR2 ANQGSEA. The CDR3 coding sequence is TGCAGCGTTGGACGGTTGAACACTGAAGCTTTCTTT. Translated: CSVGRLNTEAFF.

This rearrangement joins TRBV6-5 to TRBJ2-7; no definite D call. CDR3 length equals 12 residues. With 7 bases removed from V and 6 bases from J, the gap between germline ends came to 13 bases. The germline V gene encodes CDR1 MNHEY and CDR2 SVGAGI. The CDR3 region is CASKGPSVEQYF. For the CDR3, the DNA is TGTGCCAGCAAAGGACCCTCCGTCGAGCAGTACTTC.

This clone was observed a few times. CDR3 loop: CSVGQMLETQYF. For the CDR3, the DNA is TGCAGCGTGGGACAGATGCTGGAGACCCAGTACTTC. The rearrangement links TRBV29-1 to TRBJ2-5; 7 bases are shared with TRBD1. The J segment lost 5 bases and the V segment lost 6 bases, leaving 6 bases of the junction unmatched. Germline V gives CDR1 SQVTM, CDR2 ANQGSEA. CDR3 size: 12 residues. Supplemented by reference TRBV29-1 and TRBJ2-5, the full variable domain reads SAVISQKPSRDICQRGTSLTIQCQVDSQVTMMFWYRQQPGQSLTLIATANQGSEATYESGFVIDKFPISRPNLTFSTLTVSNMSPEDSSIYLCSVGQMLETQYFGPGTRLLVL.

The chain recombines TRBV29-1 with TRBJ2-4; D uncertain. Germline values: CDR1 SQVTM, CDR2 ANQGSEA. The CDR3 contains 11 residues. V was clipped by 4 bases and J by 5 bases, with 6 bases between them. CDR3 in amino acids: CSVGGENIQYF. The DNA of the CDR3 is TGCAGCGTTGGTGGGGAAAACATTCAGTACTTC.

The V gene is TRBV25-1, the J gene TRBJ1-5; no firm D call. The CDR3 consists of 13 residues. Per germline, CDR1 MGHDK and CDR2 SYGVNS. Trimming cost V 4 bases and J 4 bases, with 8 bases left between them. The CDR3 nucleotides read TGTGCCAGCAGTGGGGCCCTGAATCAGCCCCAGCATTTT. It is translated as CASSGALNQPQHF.

V and J are TRBV29-1 and TRBJ2-3, with a possible D match to TRBD2 (6 bases). Germline loops: CDR1 SQVTM, CDR2 ANQGSEA. Deletions cut 6 bases from V and 6 bases from J, with 16 bases between. The CDR3 runs to 13 residues. The CDR3 protein is CSVSGEVRDTQYF. The CDR3 DNA sequence: TGCAGCGTGTCCGGGGAGGTTCGGGATACGCAGTATTTT.

The chain couples TRBV4-1 to TRBJ1-2; D not certain. There are 16 residues in the CDR3. The V end was cut by 0 bases, the J end by 0 bases, with 11 bases between. Germline V gives CDR1 MGHRA, CDR2 YSYEKL. The CDR3 is CASSQDFQATNYGYTF. The DNA for the CDR3 is TGCGCCAGCAGCCAAGATTTCCAGGCCACTAACTATGGCTACACCTTC.

Of note for this clone: The same CDR3 arises from other DNA sequences in this sample as well. The chain carries TRBV29-1 and TRBJ2-2, with D uncertain. Germline CDR1 is SQVTM and CDR2 is ANQGSEA. Trimming cost V 3 bases and J 2 bases, with 4 bases left between them. The length of the CDR3 is 12 residues. The CDR3 DNA reads as TGCAGCGTTGACACAAACACCGGGGAGCTGTTTTTT. Its protein is CSVDTNTGELFF.

This chain links TRBV5-6 with TRBJ2-5, with 8 bases fitting TRBD1. The CDR3 extends over 14 amino acids. Trimming at V came to 5 bases and at J to 6 bases, leaving 9 bases not matched to a gene. Germline CDR1 SGHDT, CDR2 YYEEEE. CDR3 bases: TGTGCCAGCAGTATACCCGGACAGGGAAAGACCCAGTACTTC. It encodes CASSIPGQGKTQYF.

The rearrangement links TRBV27 to TRBJ2-7; 10 positions match TRBD1. The CDR3 spans 16 residues. Germline loops: CDR1 MNHEY, CDR2 SMNVEV (reference sequence). V gave up 5 bases and J gave up 0 bases; unmatched junction bases: 7. This CDR3 is CASSRGTGASSYEQYF. CDR3 bases: TGTGCCAGCAGTAGGGGGACAGGGGCGAGCTCCTACGAGCAGTACTTC.

Here the CDR3 DNA reads TGCGCCAGCAGCTTGGAGGAAGGGTCCGGCTATGGCTACACCTTC. Its translation: CASSLEEGSGYGYTF. The genes are TRBV5-1 and TRBJ1-2; D not certain. V was shortened by 0 bases and J by 4 bases, with 13 bases between the two germline ends. Germline loops: CDR1 SGHRS, CDR2 YFSETQ. This CDR3 has 15 amino acids.

The chain carries TRBV30 and TRBJ1-5; TRBD1 aligns across 7 bases. Looked up from germline, CDR1 is GTSNPN and CDR2 is SVGIG (reference sequence). CDR3 length: 13 amino acids. V lost 5 bases, J lost 3 bases, and 4 bases stayed unmatched. The CDR3, as DNA: TGTGCCTGGGCAGACAGGGCCAATCAGCCCCAGCATTTT. Amino acid sequence: CAWADRANQPQHF.

The rearrangement links TRBV30 to TRBJ1-5; a possible D gene is TRBD1 (5 bases). The CDR3 consists of 14 residues. The germline V gene encodes CDR1 GTSNPN and CDR2 SVGIG (reference sequence). Trimming pared 2 bases from V and 5 bases from J, leaving 13 bases between. CDR3 loop: CAWSRGSRDQPQHF. The CDR3 nucleotides read TGTGCCTGGAGTCGAGGGAGCAGGGATCAGCCCCAGCATTTT.

The rearrangement joins TRBV5-1 to TRBJ2-1; D gene unclear. Germline V gene data show CDR1 as SGHRS and CDR2 as YFSETQ. This CDR3 is built from 15 residues. The V end lost 0 bases, the J end lost 4 bases, and 11 bases lay between the germline ends. The CDR3 protein is CASSLVAADYNEQFF. The CDR3 nucleotides are TGCGCCAGCAGCTTGGTGGCGGCGGATTACAATGAGCAGTTCTTC.

This clone was recorded many times. The sample has other DNA sequences that encode this CDR3 too. The chain links TRBV14 to TRBJ1-2, with a possible D match to TRBD1 (6 bases). This CDR3 comprises 14 residues. The germline CDR1 and CDR2 sequences are SGHDN and FVKESK. Between the trimmed V and J ends, which lost 1 base and 5 bases, there was a span of 11 bases. This CDR3 reads CASSQGTGPYGYTF. In DNA form, the CDR3 reads TGTGCCAGCAGCCAAGGTACAGGGCCTTATGGCTACACCTTC. The whole variable domain, remainder taken from reference TRBV14 and TRBJ1-2, is EAGVTQFPSHSVIEKGQTVTLRCDPISGHDNLYWYRRVMGKEIKFLLHFVKESKQDESGMPNNRFLAERTGGTYSTLKVQPAELEDSGVYFCASSQGTGPYGYTFGSGTRLTVV.

This chain connects TRBV29-1 to TRBJ1-2; D is unclear. The germline V gene encodes CDR1 SQVTM and CDR2 ANQGSEA. Deletions cut 6 bases from V and 7 bases from J, with 15 bases between. The CDR3 consists of 12 residues. CDR3 amino acids: CSVGYSESGYTF. CDR3 coding DNA: TGCAGCGTGGGGTACTCGGAGAGTGGCTACACCTTC. Full variable domain (missing parts from reference TRBV29-1 and TRBJ1-2): SAVISQKPSRDICQRGTSLTIQCQVDSQVTMMFWYRQQPGQSLTLIATANQGSEATYESGFVIDKFPISRPNLTFSTLTVSNMSPEDSSIYLCSVGYSESGYTFGSGTRLTVV.

The CDR3 here is CASSFSYTGELFF. The CDR3 coding sequence is TGTGCCAGCAGCTTCTCTTACACCGGGGAGCTGTTTTTT. V is TRBV11-3 and J is TRBJ2-2, with D unresolved. Germline values: CDR1 SGHNT, CDR2 YENEEA. Trimming took off 3 bases at V and 3 bases at J, with 5 bases between the two ends. The CDR3 runs 13 residues.

This clone appeared a few times. The chain recombines TRBV29-1 with TRBJ1-1; maybe TRBD1 (6 bases). The CDR3 runs to 13 residues. The V gene lost 6 bases and the J gene lost 4 bases, with 15 bases spanning the gap. Germline V gene sequence: CDR1 SQVTM, CDR2 ANQGSEA. CDR3 sequence: CSVYRDVGTEAFF. The CDR3 coding sequence is TGCAGCGTATACAGGGATGTGGGCACTGAAGCTTTCTTT.

The chain combines TRBV29-1 with TRBJ1-2; D gene unclear. The length of the CDR3 is 13 residues. The V gene's germline CDR1 is SQVTM and CDR2 ANQGSEA. Trimming shortened V by 4 bases and J by 3 bases, and 12 bases separated the two germline ends. The CDR3 reads CSVGFREHYGYTF. CDR3 in DNA: TGCAGCGTTGGGTTCCGGGAACACTATGGCTACACCTTC.

The rearrangement joins TRBV7-9 to TRBJ1-2; a possible D gene is TRBD1 (5 bases). The CDR3 is made up of 14 amino acids. Germline V gene data show CDR1 as SEHNR and CDR2 as FQNEAQ (reference sequence). The V end was cut by 1 base, the J end by 8 bases, with 14 bases between. CDR3 nucleotide sequence: TGTGCCAGCAGCTTAGGGGGACGGCCTAGGGGCTACACCTTC. Residues: CASSLGGRPRGYTF.

V is TRBV29-1 and J is TRBJ1-6; 7 nucleotides line up with TRBD1. The CDR3 is 10 amino acids. Germline V gene data show CDR1 as SQVTM and CDR2 as ANQGSEA. Trimming cost V 7 bases and J 15 bases; bases outside gene matches: 6. The CDR3 nucleotides are TGCAGCGCCGAACGGACAGGCCTCCACTTT. Translation: CSAERTGLHF.

This chain links TRBV14 with TRBJ2-5, with D possibly being TRBD2 (6 bases). Trimming removed 1 base at V and 2 bases at J, with 14 bases between. Germline V CDR1 and CDR2: SGHDN, FVKESK. The CDR3 loop spans 16 amino acids. This chain's CDR3 is CASSQGTGTHQETQYF. CDR3 in DNA: TGTGCCAGCAGCCAAGGAACTGGGACTCATCAAGAGACCCAGTACTTC.

The rearrangement links TRBV4-1 to TRBJ1-1, with TRBD1 matching 7 bases. Unmatched junction bases numbered 6, after V lost 3 bases and J lost 5 bases. Germline V CDR1 and CDR2: MGHRA, YSYEKL. This CDR3 region has 14 residues. In nucleotides, the CDR3 is TGCGCCAGCAGCCAGGCGACAGGGATTACTGAAGCTTTCTTT. Translation gives CASSQATGITEAFF.

The CDR3 DNA is TGTGCCAGCAGGAAGGAGGCGAACAATCAGCCCCAGCATTTT. The encoded protein is CASRKEANNQPQHF. The V and J genes are TRBV6-1 and TRBJ1-5; D remains ambiguous. V was trimmed by 6 bases and J by 3 bases, leaving 12 bases between them. CDR1 and CDR2 from the germline V gene are MNHNS and SASEGT. CDR3 length: 14 amino acids.

CDR3: CAWSVSVTGGSPLHF. For the CDR3, the DNA is TGTGCCTGGAGTGTTTCGGTGACAGGGGGTTCACCCCTCCACTTT. This chain links TRBV30 with TRBJ1-6; 9 bases line up with TRBD1. In germline, CDR1 is GTSNPN, CDR2 SVGIG (reference sequence). This CDR3 is 15 amino acids long. V lost 0 bases and J lost 9; bases outside the gene matches: 6.

The chain combines TRBV7-9 with TRBJ2-3; TRBD2 aligns across 8 bases. Germline lookup yields CDR1 SEHNR and CDR2 FQNEAQ (reference sequence). The CDR3 runs 13 residues. The J segment lost 4 bases and the V segment lost 5 bases, leaving 2 bases of the junction unmatched. CDR3 sequence: CASSQAGADTQYF. The CDR3 DNA follows: TGTGCCAGCAGCCAAGCGGGGGCAGATACGCAGTATTTT.

The rearrangement links TRBV25-1 to TRBJ1-2; no clear D. Germline V gene sequence: CDR1 MGHDK, CDR2 SYGVNS. This CDR3 spans 14 amino acids. V was shortened by 4 bases and J by 5 bases, with 14 bases between the two germline ends. CDR3 nucleotide sequence: TGTGCCAGCAGTGCTCCAGGCGGATCTTATGGCTACACCTTC. This sequence encodes CASSAPGGSYGYTF.

V gene TRBV4-2 combines with J gene TRBJ2-2; tentative D call: TRBD2 (6 bases). CDR3 size: 16 residues. V was shortened by 1 base and J by 2 bases, with 11 bases between the two germline ends. CDR1 and CDR2 from the germline V gene are LGHNA and YNFKEQ. The CDR3 loop reads CASSQGTSPNTGELFF. The CDR3, as DNA: TGTGCCAGCAGCCAAGGAACTAGCCCCAACACCGGGGAGCTGTTTTTT.

This clone turned up a few times. The rearrangement uses TRBV6-6 and TRBJ2-3, with D possibly called TRBD1 or TRBD2 (5 bases each). The CDR3 runs 15 residues. CDR1 and CDR2 from the germline V gene are MNHNY and SVGAGI (reference sequence). V lost 0 bases to trimming and J lost 2 bases, with 9 bases between them. DNA for the CDR3: TGTGCCAGCAGTTACTCTTCGGGGACCACAGATACGCAGTATTTT. Residues: CASSYSSGTTDTQYF.